The 27 T cell receptor beta chains listed next were all sequenced from one sample in a study of PD-L1 blockade in urothelial cancer. Some clones are missing from TCRdb's copy, which holds only in-frame ones; the method was immunoSEQ multiplex PCR. The sample holds roughly 27,000 clones, around 87% seen once. This sample comprised PBMCs, obtained around atezolizumab (anti-PD-L1) treatment. The receptors were gathered from a man in his fifties with urothelial cancer.

The V call is TRBV9, the J call TRBJ2-5; 8 nucleotides line up with TRBD2. Germline V CDR1 and CDR2: SGDLS, YYNGEE. V shed 3 bases, J shed 5 bases, and the junction held 12 bases outside the gene matches. The CDR3 is 16 amino acids. The CDR3 spells CASSEKLGGAGETQYF. The DNA for the CDR3 is TGTGCCAGCAGCGAGAAGCTCGGGGGGGCCGGGGAGACCCAGTACTTC.

This rearrangement joins TRBV27 to TRBJ2-7; 8 bases match TRBD2. CDR3 length equals 14 residues. V gave up 6 bases and J gave up 3 bases; unmatched junction bases: 7. Germline loops: CDR1 MNHEY, CDR2 SMNVEV (reference sequence). The CDR3 nucleotides are TGTGCCAGCAGCAGGGGACTAGTGAGCTACGAGCAGTACTTC. Its translation is CASSRGLVSYEQYF.

V is TRBV19 and J is TRBJ2-1, with 9 bases fitting TRBD1. The germline V gene encodes CDR1 LNHDA and CDR2 SQIVND (reference sequence). Trimming cost V 6 bases and J 6 bases; bases outside gene matches: 15. The CDR3 has 17 residues. CDR3: CASSQQGAFSRANEQFF. The CDR3 DNA sequence: TGTGCCAGTAGCCAACAGGGGGCCTTCTCCCGTGCCAATGAGCAGTTCTTC. Combining the CDR3 with reference TRBV19 and TRBJ2-1 gives the whole variable domain DGGITQSPKYLFRKEGQNVTLSCEQNLNHDAMYWYRQDPGQGLRLIYYSQIVNDFQKGDIAEGYSVSREKKESFPLTVTSAQKNPTAFYLCASSQQGAFSRANEQFFGPGTRLTVL.

V gene TRBV6-1 combines with J gene TRBJ1-3; D unresolved. V shed 1 base and J shed 0 bases, with 7 bases lying between them. This CDR3 has 15 residues. Per germline, CDR1 MNHNS and CDR2 SASEGT. The CDR3 loop is CASSEDASSGNTIYF. The CDR3 DNA reads TGTGCCAGCAGTGAAGACGCCAGCTCTGGAAACACCATATATTTT.

The chain joins TRBV5-1 to TRBJ2-5; TRBD1 matches 8 bases. The trim removed 2 bases at V and 3 bases at J, leaving 9 bases unmatched. This CDR3 has 16 residues. Germline-derived CDR1 and CDR2 are SGHRS and YFSETQ. The CDR3 sequence: CASSFPTGAREETQYF. CDR3 nucleotide sequence: TGCGCCAGCAGCTTCCCGACAGGGGCGCGGGAAGAGACCCAGTACTTC.

The genes are TRBV9 and TRBJ2-2; D is possibly TRBD1 (6 bases). CDR1 SGDLS and CDR2 YYNGEE come from the germline V gene. CDR3 length: 16 amino acids. V lost 0 bases and J lost 0, with 9 bases in between. The CDR3 coding sequence is TGTGCCAGCAGCGTAGCTGGGACACCGAACACCGGGGAGCTGTTTTTT. Encoded protein: CASSVAGTPNTGELFF.

The chain carries TRBV7-8 and TRBJ2-1, with D unresolved. The CDR3 runs 11 residues. V lost 7 bases to trimming and J lost 6 bases, with 7 bases between them. Germline values: CDR1 SGHVS, CDR2 FQNEAQ. CDR3 nucleotides: TGTGCCAGCAACCTATCCAATGAGCAGTTCTTC. The encoded protein is CASNLSNEQFF.

This sequence joins TRBV5-6 and TRBJ2-5; TRBD2 is a possible D gene (5 bases). This CDR3 spans 18 amino acids. Trimming took 0 bases from V and 5 from J, leaving 23 bases between them. Germline lookup yields CDR1 SGHDT and CDR2 YYEEEE. The CDR3 here is CASSLEVGFRSDFETQYF. The DNA of the CDR3 is TGTGCCAGCAGCTTGGAGGTAGGGTTTCGATCGGACTTCGAGACCCAGTACTTC.

This chain links TRBV7-7 with TRBJ2-1, with 12 bases aligning to TRBD2. The CDR3 spans 19 residues. The germline gives CDR1 SSHAT, CDR2 FNYEAQ (reference sequence). Trimming removed 6 bases from V and 6 bases from J; junction bases left unmatched: 18. The CDR3 DNA reads as TGTGCCAGCAGTCCAAGACTAGCGGGAGTCGGCGGGATATCCAATGAGCAGTTCTTC. Amino acid sequence: CASSPRLAGVGGISNEQFF.

The J gene is TRBJ1-2, the V gene TRBV27, with 10 bases identical to TRBD1. With V trimmed by 10 bases and J by 7 bases, 9 bases remained unmatched. Germline CDR1 MNHEY, CDR2 SMNVEV (reference sequence). The length of the CDR3 is 13 residues. CDR3 amino acids: CATPTGGSFGYTF. Here the CDR3 DNA reads TGTGCCACCCCGACAGGGGGCTCCTTTGGCTACACCTTC.

The chain has TRBV5-6 and TRBJ2-3; 7 bases agree with TRBD2. With 0 bases clipped from V and 5 bases from J, the junction kept 3 bases outside the gene matches. The CDR3 spans 14 residues. CDR1 is SGHDT and CDR2 is YYEEEE in the germline V gene. CDR3 DNA sequence: TGTGCCAGCAGCTTGGGACTAGCAGGAGATACGCAGTATTTT. This codes for CASSLGLAGDTQYF. The full variable domain, rest sourced from reference TRBV5-6 and TRBJ2-3, is DAGVTQSPTHLIKTRGQQVTLRCSPKSGHDTVSWYQQALGQGPQFIFQYYEEEERQRGNFPDRFSGHQFPNYSSELNVNALLLGDSALYLCASSLGLAGDTQYFGPGTRLTVL.

This chain links TRBV7-8 with TRBJ2-1; 7 nucleotides agree with TRBD2. CDR1 SGHVS and CDR2 FQNEAQ come from the germline V gene. The CDR3 is 15 amino acids. The junction had 11 bases not matched to a gene; V was cut back by 5 bases and J by 7 bases. The CDR3 DNA reads TGTGCCAGCAGCCTCAGGACTAGTAGGATGAATGAGCAGTTCTTC. It codes for CASSLRTSRMNEQFF.

This chain connects TRBV19 to TRBJ2-2, with D maybe TRBD2 (5 bases). The CDR3 runs to 15 residues. V gave up 3 bases and J gave up 6 bases, with 14 bases separating them. Germline loops: CDR1 LNHDA, CDR2 SQIVND (reference sequence). Written as DNA, the CDR3 is TGTGCCAGTAGTATCCGGGATCCCGTTCCCGGGGAGCTGTTTTTT. Amino acid sequence: CASSIRDPVPGELFF.

This chain connects TRBV10-2 to TRBJ1-4; 8 bases line up with TRBD1. The germline CDR1 and CDR2 sequences are WSHSY and SAAADI. This CDR3 has 15 amino acids. V lost 6 bases, J lost 9 bases, and 12 bases stayed unmatched. Written as DNA, the CDR3 is TGCGCCAGCAGGCCAGGGGGCGAAGCAAGGAAAAAACTGTTTTTT. Protein sequence: CASRPGGEARKKLFF.

The chain joins TRBV18 to TRBJ2-7; 9 bases map to TRBD1. The CDR3 extends over 15 amino acids. The J segment lost 6 bases and the V segment lost 5 bases, leaving 11 bases of the junction unmatched. Looked up from germline, CDR1 is KGHSH and CDR2 is LQKENI. CDR3 bases: TGTGCCAGCTCAACAATCCCGGGACAGGGTCGCGAGCAGTACTTC. It yields the protein CASSTIPGQGREQYF.

This clone is a singleton in its sample. The gene calls are TRBV12-5 and TRBJ1-2, with D perhaps TRBD1 (5 bases). Germline V gene data show CDR1 as LGHNT and CDR2 as FRNRAP. The V gene lost 6 bases and the J gene lost 6 bases, with 23 bases spanning the gap. CDR3 length: 16 residues. Written as DNA, the CDR3 is TGTGCTAGTGGCCCGGGACGGCTTAGCTGGAGGGATGGCTACACCTTC. Amino acid sequence: CASGPGRLSWRDGYTF.

This chain links TRBV5-1 with TRBJ1-2; maybe TRBD1 (6 bases). The CDR3 covers 13 residues. Germline V gene lookup returns CDR1 SGHRS and CDR2 YFSETQ. Between the trimmed V and J ends, which lost 3 bases and 6 bases, there was a span of 12 bases. The CDR3 region has the DNA TGCGCCAGCAGCTCTTCGGCAGGGGATGGCTACACCTTC. It translates to CASSSSAGDGYTF.

V gene TRBV7-2 combines with J gene TRBJ2-7, with a weak D call TRBD1 (5 bases). The germline V and J ends were trimmed by 3 bases and 2 bases, with 11 bases remaining between them. Germline CDR1 SGHTA, CDR2 FQGNSA. The CDR3 covers 14 residues. CDR3 amino acids: CASSFSQGAYEQYF. DNA for the CDR3: TGTGCCAGCAGCTTTAGTCAGGGCGCCTACGAGCAGTACTTC. Complete variable domain (other parts from reference TRBV7-2 and TRBJ2-7): GAGVSQSPSNKVTEKGKDVELRCDPISGHTALYWYRQSLGQGLEFLIYFQGNSAPDKSGLPSDRFSAERTGGSVSTLTIQRTQQEDSAVYLCASSFSQGAYEQYFGPGTRLTVT.

This rearrangement joins TRBV27 to TRBJ1-5, with 7 bases fitting TRBD1. Germline values: CDR1 MNHEY, CDR2 SMNVEV (reference sequence). The CDR3 extends over 15 amino acids. J lost 0 bases, V lost 2 bases, and 1 base had no gene match. In DNA, the CDR3 is TGTGCCAGCAGTTTAGGACAGGCTAGCAATCAGCCCCAGCATTTT. Its protein is CASSLGQASNQPQHF.

This clone has a single count. The chain combines TRBV27 with TRBJ1-3; tentative D call: TRBD1 (6 bases). V gave up 0 bases and J gave up 0 bases, with 15 bases separating them. The CDR3 totals 18 residues. CDR1 and CDR2 from the germline V gene are MNHEY and SMNVEV (reference sequence). The CDR3 DNA follows: TGTGCCAGCAGTTTATCGGCGCGACAGGTGAACTCTGGAAACACCATATATTTT. Encoded protein: CASSLSARQVNSGNTIYF.

This chain joins TRBV18 and TRBJ2-7; 8 bases match TRBD1. V lost 2 bases, J lost 5 bases, and 11 bases stayed unmatched. Germline V CDR1 and CDR2: KGHSH, LQKENI. The CDR3 spans 16 residues. The CDR3 nucleotides are TGTGCCAGCTCACCATCTCCCCCAGGGGGCCTCGACGAGCAGTACTTC. Amino acid sequence: CASSPSPPGGLDEQYF.

This clone was detected only once. J is TRBJ2-2 and V is TRBV10-2; D might be TRBD2 (7 bases). This CDR3 is 13 amino acids long. The V gene's germline CDR1 is WSHSY and CDR2 SAAADI. V shed 10 bases and J shed 4 bases, with 13 bases lying between them. CDR3 sequence: CATTRGGTGELFF. The CDR3 coding sequence is TGCGCCACTACTAGGGGGGGCACCGGGGAGCTGTTTTTT.

Only one count was recorded for this clone. The chain is built from TRBV7-2 and TRBJ2-3, with D possibly being TRBD2 (5 bases). The length of the CDR3 is 10 residues. Trimming pared 10 bases from V and 6 bases from J, leaving 8 bases between. The germline gives CDR1 SGHTA, CDR2 FQGNSA. Here the CDR3 reads CATRGDTQYF. The CDR3 DNA is TGTGCCACCCGAGGGGATACGCAGTATTTT.

This rearrangement joins TRBV5-1 to TRBJ2-5, with D possibly TRBD2 on 6 matching bases. Trimming pared 0 bases from V and 1 base from J, leaving 7 bases between. The germline CDR1 and CDR2 sequences are SGHRS and YFSETQ. The CDR3 has 14 residues. The CDR3 here is CASSLGGVQETQYF. The CDR3 DNA sequence: TGCGCCAGCAGCTTGGGCGGGGTCCAAGAGACCCAGTACTTC.

This chain connects TRBV11-2 to TRBJ2-1; 8 bases line up with TRBD2. The CDR3 is made up of 17 amino acids. Trimming at V came to 0 bases and at J to 7 bases, leaving 11 bases not matched to a gene. Germline V CDR1 and CDR2: SGHAT, FQNNGV. CDR3 sequence reads: CASSLDIFGGGKNEQFF. Written as DNA, the CDR3 is TGTGCCAGCAGCTTAGATATTTTTGGCGGGGGGAAGAATGAGCAGTTCTTC.

V is TRBV4-1 and J is TRBJ2-1; TRBD2 matches at 14 bases. Germline V CDR1 and CDR2: MGHRA, YSYEKL. CDR3 length equals 16 residues. The junction had 7 bases not matched to a gene; V was cut back by 4 bases and J by 8 bases. CDR3 region: CASSRQTSGGAYEQFF. The CDR3 DNA reads as TGCGCCAGCAGCCGTCAGACTAGCGGGGGGGCGTATGAGCAGTTCTTC.

The V gene is TRBV2, the J gene TRBJ2-7, with D unresolved. V was cut by 1 base and J by 0 bases, with 10 bases left in between. The CDR3 is 15 residues long. Germline CDR1 reads SNHLY; CDR2 reads FYNNEI. CDR3 residues: CASSEEAGFSYEQYF. As DNA, the CDR3 is TGTGCCAGCAGTGAAGAGGCAGGATTCTCCTACGAGCAGTACTTC.